The clone carrying this TCR beta chain was seen ten or more times. This sample was taken from a study of T-cell reconstitution after alpha-beta-depleted transplantation in children. The library targeted TCRbeta and was prepared with unique molecular identifiers. TCRdb redid the calling of the PCR reads with MiXCR, one entry per CDR3 protein. The repertoire has 200,000 or so distinct CDR3 sequences, approximately 6.8% of them found once; the top ten carry around 4.3%. Germline V gene sequence: CDR1 MDHEN, CDR2 SYDVKM. This CDR3 has 15 residues. V dropped 6 bases and J dropped 6 bases, with 17 bases sitting between them.

The chain employs TRBV28 and TRBJ2-2; D is undetermined. The receptor's source is a girl less than two years old with combined immunodeficiency, due to receive a stem cell transplant. The source material was PBMCs, sampled before TCRalphabeta/CD19-depleted stem cell transplant. The CDR3 reads CASSYPRIGAGELFF. DNA for the CDR3: TGTGCCAGCAGCTACCCGCGGATTGGGGCCGGGGAGCTGTTTTTT. Complete variable domain (other parts from reference TRBV28 and TRBJ2-2): DVKVTQSSRYLVKRTGEKVFLECVQDMDHENMFWYRQDPGLGLRLIYFSYDVKMKEKGDIPEGYSVSREKKERFSLILESASTNQTSMYLCASSYPRIGAGELFFGEGSRLTVL.